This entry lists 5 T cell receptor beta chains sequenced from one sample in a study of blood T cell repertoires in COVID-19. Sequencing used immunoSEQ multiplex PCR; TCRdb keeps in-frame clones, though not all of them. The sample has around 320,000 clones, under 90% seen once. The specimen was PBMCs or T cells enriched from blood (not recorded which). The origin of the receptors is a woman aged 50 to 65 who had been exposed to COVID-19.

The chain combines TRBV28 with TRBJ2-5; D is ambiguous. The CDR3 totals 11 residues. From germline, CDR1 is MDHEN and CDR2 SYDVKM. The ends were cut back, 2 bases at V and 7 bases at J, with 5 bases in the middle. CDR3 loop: CASSLAGTQYF. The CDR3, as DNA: TGTGCCAGCAGTTTAGCCGGGACCCAGTACTTC. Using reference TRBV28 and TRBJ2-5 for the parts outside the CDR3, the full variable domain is DVKVTQSSRYLVKRTGEKVFLECVQDMDHENMFWYRQDPGLGLRLIYFSYDVKMKEKGDIPEGYSVSREKKERFSLILESASTNQTSMYLCASSLAGTQYFGPGTRLLVL.

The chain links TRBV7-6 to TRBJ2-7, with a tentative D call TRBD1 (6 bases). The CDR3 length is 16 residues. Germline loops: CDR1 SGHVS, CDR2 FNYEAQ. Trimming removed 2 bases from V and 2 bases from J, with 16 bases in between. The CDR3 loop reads CASSLSKGVDPYEQYF. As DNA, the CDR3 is TGTGCCAGCAGCTTATCGAAGGGGGTAGACCCCTACGAGCAGTACTTC. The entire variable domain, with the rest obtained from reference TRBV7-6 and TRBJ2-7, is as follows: GAGVSQSPRYKVTKRGQDVALRCDPISGHVSLYWYRQALGQGPEFLTYFNYEAQQDKSGLPNDRFSAERPEGSISTLTIQRTEQRDSAMYRCASSLSKGVDPYEQYFGPGTRLTVT.

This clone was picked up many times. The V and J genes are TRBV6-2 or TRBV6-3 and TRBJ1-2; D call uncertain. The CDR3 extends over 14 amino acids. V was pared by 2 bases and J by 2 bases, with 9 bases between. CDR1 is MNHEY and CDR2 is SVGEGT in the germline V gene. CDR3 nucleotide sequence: TGTGCCAGCAGTTACCTTTTGTTCAACTATGGCTACACCTTC. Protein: CASSYLLFNYGYTF.

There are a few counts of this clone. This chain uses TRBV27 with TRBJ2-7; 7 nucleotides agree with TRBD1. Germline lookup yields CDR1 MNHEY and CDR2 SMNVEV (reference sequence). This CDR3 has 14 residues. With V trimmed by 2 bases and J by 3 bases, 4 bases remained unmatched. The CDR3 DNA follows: TGTGCCAGCAGTTTACGAGGGGGCCACTACGAGCAGTACTTC. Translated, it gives CASSLRGGHYEQYF.

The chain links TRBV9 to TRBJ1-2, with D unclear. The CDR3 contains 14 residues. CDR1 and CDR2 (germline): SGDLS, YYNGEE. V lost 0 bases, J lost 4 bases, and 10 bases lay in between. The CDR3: CASSVGGEGYGYTF. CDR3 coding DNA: TGTGCCAGCAGCGTAGGGGGAGAGGGCTATGGCTACACCTTC.